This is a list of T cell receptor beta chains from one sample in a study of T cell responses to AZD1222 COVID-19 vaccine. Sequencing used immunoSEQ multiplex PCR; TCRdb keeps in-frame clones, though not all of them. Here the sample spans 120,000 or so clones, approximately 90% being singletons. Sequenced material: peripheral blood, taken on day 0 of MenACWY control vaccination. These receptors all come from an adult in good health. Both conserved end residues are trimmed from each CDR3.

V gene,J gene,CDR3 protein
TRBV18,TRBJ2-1,ASSPPGAGVYNEQF
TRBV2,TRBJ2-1,ASSGAVLAYNEQF
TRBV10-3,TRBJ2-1,AISESGSGVIGPSSYNEQF
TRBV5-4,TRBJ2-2,ASSWGRTGDPGELF
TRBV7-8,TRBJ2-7,ASSSQGASYEQY
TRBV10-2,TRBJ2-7,ASRLSDLYEQY
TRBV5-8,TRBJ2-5,ASGIYQETQY
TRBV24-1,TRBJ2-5,ATSGQKAETQY
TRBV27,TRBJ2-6,ASSFWSGANVLT
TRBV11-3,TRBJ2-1,ASSPSLGLEQF
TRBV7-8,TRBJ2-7,ASSRDRSYEQY
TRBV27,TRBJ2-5,ASSFGLAEGPQY
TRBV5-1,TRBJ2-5,ASSSQGIPETQY
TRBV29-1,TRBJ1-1,SAFNQGATEAF
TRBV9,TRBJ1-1,ASSVGEMRTEAF
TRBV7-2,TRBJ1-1,ASSLAGLNTEAF
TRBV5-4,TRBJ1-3,ASSLDGSGNTIY
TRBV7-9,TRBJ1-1,ASSRPSHSYTEAF
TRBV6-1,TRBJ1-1,ASSEGEAQEAF
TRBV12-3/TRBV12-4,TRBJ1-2,ASSFQEKYGYT
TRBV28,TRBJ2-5,ASSLGGQGGTQY
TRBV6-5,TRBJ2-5,ASSQGWEETQY
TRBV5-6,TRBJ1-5,ASSWGGQPQH
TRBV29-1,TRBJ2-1,SVEDETGASYNEQF
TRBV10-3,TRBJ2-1,ATELAGTGGEQF
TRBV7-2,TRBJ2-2,ASSWQGSTGELF
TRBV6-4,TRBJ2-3,ASSRGIDTDTQY
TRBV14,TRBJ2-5,ASSQGGTVLETQY
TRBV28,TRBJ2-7,ASSRGLAGWEQY
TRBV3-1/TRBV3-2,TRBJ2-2,ASSQGGVGELF
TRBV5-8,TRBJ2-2,ASSFHRGAGTGELF
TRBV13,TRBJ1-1,ASSKTVNTEAF
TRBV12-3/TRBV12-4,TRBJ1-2,ASSGTSNYGYT
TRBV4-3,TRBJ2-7,ASSPTIPPLEQY
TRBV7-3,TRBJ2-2,ASSLNANTGELF
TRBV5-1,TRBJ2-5,ASSLAAFLGQETQY
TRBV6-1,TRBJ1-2,ASSELGVGNYGYT
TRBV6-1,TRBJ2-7,ASSEDHEQY
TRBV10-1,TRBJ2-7,ASSDGTSPYEQY
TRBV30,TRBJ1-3,AWSLGRAEGGNTIY
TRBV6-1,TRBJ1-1,ASSVPLEGMNTEAF
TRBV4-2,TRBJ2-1,ASSPGSGNNEQF
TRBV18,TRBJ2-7,ATCVQGGLCEQY
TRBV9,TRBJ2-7,ASSVGRTAYEQY
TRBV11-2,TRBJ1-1,ASSLGVNTEAF
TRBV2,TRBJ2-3,ASSVLTIADTQY
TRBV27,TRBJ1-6,ASSLPLQPLH
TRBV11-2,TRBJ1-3,ASSLVGGPGNTIY
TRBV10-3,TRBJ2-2,AIRDSGRSGELF
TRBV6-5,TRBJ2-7,ASTEIGQGAYEQY
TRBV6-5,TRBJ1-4,ASSGTNGRFEKLF
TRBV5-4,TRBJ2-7,ASSLASSGEAEQY
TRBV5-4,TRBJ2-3,ASSFRTGGWWADTQY